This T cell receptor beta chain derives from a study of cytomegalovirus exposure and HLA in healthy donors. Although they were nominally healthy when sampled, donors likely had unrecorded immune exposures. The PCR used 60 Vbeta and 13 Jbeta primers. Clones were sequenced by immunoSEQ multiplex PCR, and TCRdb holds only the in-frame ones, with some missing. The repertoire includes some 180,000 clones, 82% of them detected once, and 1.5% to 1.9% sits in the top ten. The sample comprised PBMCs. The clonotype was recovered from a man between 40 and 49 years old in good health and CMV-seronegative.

CDR3 nucleotides: TGTGCCAGCTCACGGACCCCTAGCGGGAGGGCCTTATACGAGCAGTACTTC. Translated, it gives CASSRTPSGRALYEQYF. This chain links TRBV18 with TRBJ2-7; TRBD2 matches 12 bases. V was pared by 4 bases and J by 4 bases, with 11 bases of the junction left unmatched. Germline V gene lookup returns CDR1 KGHSH and CDR2 LQKENI. This CDR3 has 17 residues.